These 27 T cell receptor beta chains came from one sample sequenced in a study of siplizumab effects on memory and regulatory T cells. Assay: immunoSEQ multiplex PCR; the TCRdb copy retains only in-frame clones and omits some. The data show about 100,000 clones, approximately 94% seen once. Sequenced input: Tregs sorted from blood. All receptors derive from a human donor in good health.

Here the CDR3 reads CASSYGAVGTYEQYF. Here the CDR3 DNA reads TGCGCCAGCAGCTACGGGGCGGTGGGAACCTACGAGCAGTACTTC. The chain employs TRBV5-1 and TRBJ2-7; either TRBD1 or TRBD2 may fit D (5 bases each). Germline CDR1 is SGHRS and CDR2 is YFSETQ. The CDR3 consists of 15 residues. Trimming stripped 3 bases from V and 2 bases from J, with 15 bases between. Looking up the rest from reference TRBV5-1 and TRBJ2-7 gives the full variable domain: KAGVTQTPRYLIKTRGQQVTLSCSPISGHRSVSWYQQTPGQGLQFLFEYFSETQRNKGNFPGRFSGRQFSNSRSEMNVSTLELGDSALYLCASSYGAVGTYEQYFGPGTRLTVT.

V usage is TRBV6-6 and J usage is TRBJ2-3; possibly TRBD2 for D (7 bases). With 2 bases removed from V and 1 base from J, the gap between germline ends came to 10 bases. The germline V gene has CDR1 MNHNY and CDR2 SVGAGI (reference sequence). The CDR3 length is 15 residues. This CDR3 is CASSYPGGRTDTQYF. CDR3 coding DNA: TGTGCCAGCAGTTACCCCGGGGGGCGCACAGATACGCAGTATTTT.

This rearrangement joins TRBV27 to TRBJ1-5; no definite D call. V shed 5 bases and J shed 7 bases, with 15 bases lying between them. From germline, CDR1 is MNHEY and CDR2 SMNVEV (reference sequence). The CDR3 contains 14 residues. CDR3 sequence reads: CASSQTPGLQPQHF. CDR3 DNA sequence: TGTGCCAGCAGTCAGACTCCGGGGTTACAGCCCCAGCATTTT.

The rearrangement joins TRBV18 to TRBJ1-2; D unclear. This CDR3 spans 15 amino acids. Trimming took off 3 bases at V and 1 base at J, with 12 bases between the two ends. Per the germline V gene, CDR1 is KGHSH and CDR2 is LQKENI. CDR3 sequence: CASSPVQTDNYGYTF. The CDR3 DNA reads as TGTGCCAGCTCACCGGTACAGACGGATAACTATGGCTACACCTTC.

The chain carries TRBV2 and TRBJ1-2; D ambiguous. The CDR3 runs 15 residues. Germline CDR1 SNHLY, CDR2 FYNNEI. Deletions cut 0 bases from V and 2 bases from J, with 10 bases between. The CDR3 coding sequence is TGTGCCAGCAGTGAAGCAGGGAGAAGGAACTATGGCTACACCTTC. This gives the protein CASSEAGRRNYGYTF.

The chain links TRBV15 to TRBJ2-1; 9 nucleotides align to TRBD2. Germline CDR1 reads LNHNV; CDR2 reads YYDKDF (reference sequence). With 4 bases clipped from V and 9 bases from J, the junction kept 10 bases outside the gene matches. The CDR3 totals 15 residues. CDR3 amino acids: CATSKRREGRSEQFF. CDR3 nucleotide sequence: TGTGCCACCAGCAAGAGGCGGGAGGGCCGCAGTGAGCAGTTCTTC. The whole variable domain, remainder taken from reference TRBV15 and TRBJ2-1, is DAMVIQNPRYQVTQFGKPVTLSCSQTLNHNVMYWYQQKSSQAPKLLFHYYDKDFNNEADTPDNFQSRRPNTSFCFLDIRSPGLGDTAMYLCATSKRREGRSEQFFGPGTRLTVL.

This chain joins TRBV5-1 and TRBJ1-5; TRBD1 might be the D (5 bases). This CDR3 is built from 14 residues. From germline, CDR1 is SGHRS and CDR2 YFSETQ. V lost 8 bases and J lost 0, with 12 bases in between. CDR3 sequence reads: CARAGRFSNQPQHF. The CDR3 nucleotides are TGCGCCAGAGCGGGACGGTTTAGCAATCAGCCCCAGCATTTT.

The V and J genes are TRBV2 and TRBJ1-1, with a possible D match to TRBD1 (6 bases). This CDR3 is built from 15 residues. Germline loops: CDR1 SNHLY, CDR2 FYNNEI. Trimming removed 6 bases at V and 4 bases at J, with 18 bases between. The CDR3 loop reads CASRGSRWGATEAFF. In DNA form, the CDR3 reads TGTGCCAGCAGGGGATCCAGGTGGGGGGCCACTGAAGCTTTCTTT.

The CDR3 is CASSLVPVAGVSGANVLTF. DNA of the CDR3: TGCGCCAGCAGCTTGGTTCCAGTAGCGGGAGTATCTGGGGCCAACGTCCTGACTTTC. The V call is TRBV5-1, the J call TRBJ2-6; TRBD2 matches 9 bases. J lost 1 base, V lost 0 bases, and 8 bases had no gene match. This CDR3 is built from 19 residues. Germline CDR1 reads SGHRS; CDR2 reads YFSETQ.

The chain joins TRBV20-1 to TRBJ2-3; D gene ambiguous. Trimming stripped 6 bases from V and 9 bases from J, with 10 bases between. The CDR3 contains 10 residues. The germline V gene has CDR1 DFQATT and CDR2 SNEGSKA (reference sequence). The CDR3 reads CSAEVATQYF. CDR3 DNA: TGCAGTGCGGAAGTAGCAACGCAGTATTTT.

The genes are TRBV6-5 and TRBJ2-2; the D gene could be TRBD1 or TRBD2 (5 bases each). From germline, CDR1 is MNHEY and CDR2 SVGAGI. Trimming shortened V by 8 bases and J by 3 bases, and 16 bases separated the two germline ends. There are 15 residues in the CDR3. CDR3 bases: TGTGCCAGCCGATCCGGGGCCGGGCACACCGGGGAGCTGTTTTTT. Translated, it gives CASRSGAGHTGELFF.

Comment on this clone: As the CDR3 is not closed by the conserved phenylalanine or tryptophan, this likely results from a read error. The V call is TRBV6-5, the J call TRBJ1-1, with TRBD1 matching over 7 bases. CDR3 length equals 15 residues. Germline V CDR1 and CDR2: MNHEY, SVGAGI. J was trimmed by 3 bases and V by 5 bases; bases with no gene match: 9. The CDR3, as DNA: TGTGCCAGCAGTCACGGGACAGATGAGGACACTGAAGCTTTCCTT. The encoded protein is CASSHGTDEDTEAFL.

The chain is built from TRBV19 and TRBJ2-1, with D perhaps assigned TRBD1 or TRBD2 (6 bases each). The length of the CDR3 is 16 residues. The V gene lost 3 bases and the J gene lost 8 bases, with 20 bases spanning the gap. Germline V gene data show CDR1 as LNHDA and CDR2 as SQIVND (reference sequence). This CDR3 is CASSIRGTGLVHEQFF. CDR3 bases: TGTGCCAGTAGTATTAGGGGGACTGGTCTAGTCCATGAGCAGTTCTTC.

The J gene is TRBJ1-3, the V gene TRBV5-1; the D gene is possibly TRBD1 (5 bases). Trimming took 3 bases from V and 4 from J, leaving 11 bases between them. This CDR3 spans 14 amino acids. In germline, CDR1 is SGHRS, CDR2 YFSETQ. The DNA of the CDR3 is TGCGCCAGCAGCTGGCGGGACGGAGGAAACACCATATATTTT. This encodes CASSWRDGGNTIYF.

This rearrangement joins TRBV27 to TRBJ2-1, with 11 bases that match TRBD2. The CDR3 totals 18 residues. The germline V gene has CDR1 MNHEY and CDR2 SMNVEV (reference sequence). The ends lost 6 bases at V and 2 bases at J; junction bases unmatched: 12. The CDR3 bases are TGTGCCAGCAGCTCTGTTGCTAGCGGGAGGCGCACCTACAATGAGCAGTTCTTC. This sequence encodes CASSSVASGRRTYNEQFF.

CDR3 nucleotide sequence: TGTGCCAGTAGTATTACAGGGACGGCCAAAAACATTCAGTACTTC. Amino acids: CASSITGTAKNIQYF. The chain recombines TRBV19 with TRBJ2-4, with D perhaps TRBD1 (6 bases). The CDR3 covers 15 residues. Germline loops: CDR1 LNHDA, CDR2 SQIVND (reference sequence). Trimming took off 3 bases at V and 1 base at J, with 10 bases between the two ends. The full variable domain, rest sourced from reference TRBV19 and TRBJ2-4, is DGGITQSPKYLFRKEGQNVTLSCEQNLNHDAMYWYRQDPGQGLRLIYYSQIVNDFQKGDIAEGYSVSREKKESFPLTVTSAQKNPTAFYLCASSITGTAKNIQYFGAGTRLSVL.

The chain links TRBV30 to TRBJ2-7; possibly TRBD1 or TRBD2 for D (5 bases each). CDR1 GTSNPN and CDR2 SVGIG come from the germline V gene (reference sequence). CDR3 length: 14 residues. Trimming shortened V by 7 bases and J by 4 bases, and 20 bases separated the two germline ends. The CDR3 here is CASTGMRGEYEQYF. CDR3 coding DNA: TGTGCCTCGACCGGCATGAGGGGAGAATACGAGCAGTACTTC.

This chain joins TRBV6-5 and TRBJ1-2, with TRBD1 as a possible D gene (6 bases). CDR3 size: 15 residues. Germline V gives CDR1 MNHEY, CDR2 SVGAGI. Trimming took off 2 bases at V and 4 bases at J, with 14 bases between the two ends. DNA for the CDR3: TGTGCCAGCAGTTACCGTCAGGGGTTAGTCTATGGCTACACCTTC. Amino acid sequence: CASSYRQGLVYGYTF.

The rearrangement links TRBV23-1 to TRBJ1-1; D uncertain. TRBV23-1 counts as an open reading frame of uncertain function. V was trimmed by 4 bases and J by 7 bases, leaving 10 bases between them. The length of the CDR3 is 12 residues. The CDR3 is CASSPSVHEAFF. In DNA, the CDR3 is TGCGCCAGCAGTCCTTCAGTACATGAAGCTTTCTTT.

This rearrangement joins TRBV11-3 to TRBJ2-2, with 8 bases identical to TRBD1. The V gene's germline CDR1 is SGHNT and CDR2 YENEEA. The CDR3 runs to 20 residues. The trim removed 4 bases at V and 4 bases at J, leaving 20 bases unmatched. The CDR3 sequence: CASSSQLGGQEWKGTGELFF. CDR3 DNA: TGTGCCAGCAGCTCCCAGCTCGGGGGACAGGAGTGGAAGGGCACCGGGGAGCTGTTTTTT. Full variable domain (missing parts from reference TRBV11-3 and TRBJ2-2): EAGVVQSPRYKIIEKKQPVAFWCNPISGHNTLYWYLQNLGQGPELLIRYENEEAVDDSQLPKDRFSAERLKGVDSTLKIQPAELGDSAVYLCASSSQLGGQEWKGTGELFFGEGSRLTVL.

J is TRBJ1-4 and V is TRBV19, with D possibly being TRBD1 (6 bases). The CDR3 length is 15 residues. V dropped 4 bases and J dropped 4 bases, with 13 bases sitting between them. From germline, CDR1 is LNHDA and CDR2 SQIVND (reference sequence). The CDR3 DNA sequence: TGTGCCAGTAGTAGTAACAGGGCACTTAATGAAAAACTGTTTTTT. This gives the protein CASSSNRALNEKLFF.

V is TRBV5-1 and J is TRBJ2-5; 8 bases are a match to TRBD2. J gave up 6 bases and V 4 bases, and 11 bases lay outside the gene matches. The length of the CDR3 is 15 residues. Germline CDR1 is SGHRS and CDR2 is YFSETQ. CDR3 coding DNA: TGCGCCAGCAGCGGAACAGCGGGAGAGGGAAAGACCCAGTACTTC. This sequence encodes CASSGTAGEGKTQYF.

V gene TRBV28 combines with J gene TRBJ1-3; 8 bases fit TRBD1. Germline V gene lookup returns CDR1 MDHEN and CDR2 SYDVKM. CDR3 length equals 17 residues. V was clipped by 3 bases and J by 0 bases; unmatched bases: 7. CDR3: CASSFTGQVSSGNTIYF. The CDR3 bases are TGTGCCAGCAGTTTTACGGGACAGGTCTCCTCTGGAAACACCATATATTTT.

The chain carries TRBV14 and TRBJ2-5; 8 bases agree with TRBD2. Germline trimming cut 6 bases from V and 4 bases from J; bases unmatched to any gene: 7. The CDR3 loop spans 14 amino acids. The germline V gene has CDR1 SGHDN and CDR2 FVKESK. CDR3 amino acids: CASSKAGVGETQYF. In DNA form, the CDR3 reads TGTGCCAGCAGTAAAGCGGGAGTAGGAGAGACCCAGTACTTC.

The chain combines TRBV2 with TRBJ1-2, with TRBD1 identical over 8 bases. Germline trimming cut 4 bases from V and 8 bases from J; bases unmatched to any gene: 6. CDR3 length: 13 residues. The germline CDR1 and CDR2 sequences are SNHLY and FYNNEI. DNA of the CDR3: TGTGCCAGCAGTGGAGACAGGGGTTTGGGCTACACCTTC. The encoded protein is CASSGDRGLGYTF.

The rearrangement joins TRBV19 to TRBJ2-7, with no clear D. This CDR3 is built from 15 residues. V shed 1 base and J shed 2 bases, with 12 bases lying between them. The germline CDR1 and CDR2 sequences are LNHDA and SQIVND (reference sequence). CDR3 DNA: TGTGCCAGTAGTATAGTGGCAGGCGAGACCTACGAGCAGTACTTC. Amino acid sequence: CASSIVAGETYEQYF.

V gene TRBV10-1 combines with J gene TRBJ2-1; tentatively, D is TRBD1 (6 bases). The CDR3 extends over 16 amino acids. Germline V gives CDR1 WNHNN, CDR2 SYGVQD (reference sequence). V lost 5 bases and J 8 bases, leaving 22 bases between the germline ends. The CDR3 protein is CASSKIGTKSQHEQFF. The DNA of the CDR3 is TGCGCCAGCAGTAAAATCGGGACAAAGAGCCAACATGAGCAGTTCTTC.